The clone carrying this T cell receptor (beta chain) was seen only a few times. Its specificity is unknown. This sample is drawn from a study of glioma-infiltrating T cells after dendritic cell vaccination. Whole-study findings and limits: TCR clonality showed no direct relationship with survival.

Trimming removed 6 bases from V and 5 bases from J; junction bases left unmatched: 11. Germline CDR1 SGHDT, CDR2 YYEEEE. The CDR3 totals 15 residues. Primers: 60 V beta forward and 13 J beta reverse. Generated by immunoSEQ multiplex PCR, the TCRdb table keeps only in-frame clones and is missing some. This sample has over 75,000 clones; approximately 80% occur once, and the top ten carry less than 2.5%. Time point indicated: after dendritic cell vaccination, including at tumor progression/relapse. Only patients with spare fresh-frozen tumor and over two years of follow-up were included. All glioblastoma patients lacked an isocitrate dehydrogenase mutation.

V and J are TRBV5-6 and TRBJ1-1, with TRBD1 matching 9 bases. Sample: blood, taken after dendritic cell vaccination. The clonotype comes from a human donor with glioblastoma. Here the CDR3 DNA reads TGTGCCAGCAACCTCTGGACAGGGGTACAAACTGAAGCTTTCTTT. Its protein is CASNLWTGVQTEAFF.